These 14 T cell receptor beta chains were all obtained from the same sample, sequenced in a study of neoadjuvant anti-PD-1 for oral cavity cancer. The repertoire was sequenced with immunoSEQ multiplex PCR; TCRdb's copy has only in-frame clones and lacks some. The table has 80,000 to 95,000 clones, approximately 84% seen once. Sequencing used PBMCs, obtained before nivolumab (anti-PD-1) treatment. The receptors stem from a person aged 35-79 years with oral cavity squamous cell carcinoma.

This chain links TRBV28 with TRBJ1-1, with D possibly matching TRBD1 (5 bases). V shed 2 bases and J shed 1 base, with 8 bases lying between them. Germline V gene lookup returns CDR1 MDHEN and CDR2 SYDVKM. The CDR3 consists of 14 residues. CDR3: CASSLPGRNTEAFF. CDR3 coding DNA: TGTGCCAGCAGTTTACCGGGACGGAACACTGAAGCTTTCTTT.

This clone was seen only a few times. Written as DNA, the CDR3 is TGTGCCAGCAGCTTGGAGTGGGACTTTACCTACAATGAGCAGTTCTTC. Amino acids: CASSLEWDFTYNEQFF. The rearrangement joins TRBV11-2 to TRBJ2-1, with a weak D call TRBD2 (6 bases). Per germline, CDR1 SGHAT and CDR2 FQNNGV. This CDR3 has 16 residues. V lost 3 bases to trimming and J lost 2 bases, with 14 bases between them. Full variable domain (rest looked up from reference TRBV11-2 and TRBJ2-1): EAGVAQSPRYKIIEKRQSVAFWCNPISGHATLYWYQQILGQGPKLLIQFQNNGVVDDSQLPKDRFSAERLKGVDSTLKIQPAKLEDSAVYLCASSLEWDFTYNEQFFGPGTRLTVL.

The V gene is TRBV20-1, the J gene TRBJ2-7; D call uncertain. Trimming removed 3 bases at V and 6 bases at J, with 9 bases between. Germline V gene lookup returns CDR1 DFQATT and CDR2 SNEGSKA (reference sequence). The CDR3 loop spans 11 amino acids. The CDR3 loop reads CSASPGLEQYF. In nucleotides, the CDR3 is TGCAGTGCTAGCCCGGGCCTCGAGCAGTACTTC.

J is TRBJ2-6 and V is TRBV4-1; D possibly corresponds to TRBD2 (5 bases). From germline, CDR1 is MGHRA and CDR2 YSYEKL. CDR3 length equals 18 residues. V lost 10 bases, J lost 0 bases, and 22 bases lay in between. CDR3 loop: CATSRDGGVVSGANVLTF. CDR3 coding DNA: TGCGCCACCTCGAGGGATGGCGGAGTCGTCTCTGGGGCCAACGTCCTGACTTTC.

V and J are TRBV2 and TRBJ2-7; 7 nucleotides line up with TRBD1. V lost 5 bases, J lost 4 bases, and 2 bases stayed unmatched. This CDR3 contains 12 residues. The germline CDR1 and CDR2 sequences are SNHLY and FYNNEI. Written as DNA, the CDR3 is TGTGCCAGCAGTCCGACAGGGTACGAGCAGTACTTC. Translating it yields CASSPTGYEQYF.

The chain combines TRBV6-5 with TRBJ2-1; D is undetermined. The CDR3 covers 14 residues. V lost 2 bases and J lost 4, with 9 bases in between. Germline CDR1 and CDR2: MNHEY and SVGAGI. CDR3 DNA sequence: TGTGCCAGCAGTTACACTGCCCAGTACAATGAGCAGTTCTTC. As protein: CASSYTAQYNEQFF.

The genes are TRBV5-1 and TRBJ2-2; no clear D. The CDR3 covers 15 residues. From germline, CDR1 is SGHRS and CDR2 YFSETQ. Trimming stripped 0 bases from V and 2 bases from J, with 8 bases between. CDR3 in amino acids: CASSLVTSNTGELFF. CDR3 DNA: TGCGCCAGCAGCTTGGTAACCAGTAACACCGGGGAGCTGTTTTTT.

The V gene is TRBV6-5, the J gene TRBJ1-2; D is undetermined. Germline CDR1 and CDR2: MNHEY and SVGAGI. The ends were cut back, 5 bases at V and 4 bases at J, with 11 bases in the middle. This CDR3 has 13 residues. In DNA form, the CDR3 reads TGTGCCAGCAGTACACATAACGCCTATGGCTACACCTTC. Residues: CASSTHNAYGYTF.

The table lists this clone with a count of one. The CDR3 reads CAWSILTAQETQYF. The CDR3 DNA sequence: TGTGCCTGGAGTATCCTGACAGCACAAGAGACCCAGTACTTC. The chain carries TRBV30 and TRBJ2-5, with a weak D call TRBD1 (5 bases). Germline CDR1 GTSNPN, CDR2 SVGIG (reference sequence). Trimming pared 2 bases from V and 2 bases from J, leaving 12 bases between. The CDR3 runs 14 residues.

The chain employs TRBV19 and TRBJ1-5; perhaps TRBD1 as D (6 bases). This CDR3 is 15 amino acids long. Per germline, CDR1 LNHDA and CDR2 SQIVND (reference sequence). V lost 5 bases, J lost 4 bases, and 15 bases lay in between. DNA for the CDR3: TGTGCCAGTAGTTCGGGGGGGGCAGGAAATCAGCCCCAGCATTTT. Protein product: CASSSGGAGNQPQHF.

The CDR3 protein is CASSPRTSGYTDTQYF. The CDR3 nucleotides read TGTGCCAGCAGCCCTAGGACTAGCGGATACACAGATACGCAGTATTTT. The chain recombines TRBV5-5 with TRBJ2-3; 10 nucleotides line up with TRBD2. Germline V gene data show CDR1 as SGHKS and CDR2 as YYEKEE (reference sequence). V trimming: 4 bases; J trimming: 2 bases; junction bases outside the gene matches: 7. This CDR3 contains 16 residues.

The rearrangement uses TRBV27 and TRBJ1-4; 9 bases line up with TRBD1. Germline values: CDR1 MNHEY, CDR2 SMNVEV (reference sequence). The length of the CDR3 is 15 residues. The junction had 7 bases not matched to a gene; V was cut back by 6 bases and J by 5 bases. The CDR3 loop is CASSARQGGNEKLFF. DNA of the CDR3: TGTGCCAGCAGCGCTCGACAGGGGGGGAATGAAAAACTGTTTTTT. The full variable domain, its missing parts supplied by reference TRBV27 and TRBJ1-4, is EAQVTQNPRYLITVTGKKLTVTCSQNMNHEYMSWYRQDPGLGLRQIYYSMNVEVTDKGDVPEGYKVSRKEKRNFPLILESPSPNQTSLYFCASSARQGGNEKLFFGSGTQLSVL.

This clone was recorded once. This chain connects TRBV7-2 to TRBJ1-2, with D possibly matching TRBD1 (5 bases). CDR1 is SGHTA, CDR2 FQGNSA, per germline. The CDR3 consists of 17 residues. V was shortened by 1 base and J by 5 bases, with 20 bases between the two germline ends. The CDR3 reads CASSLGAGIKFGYGYTF. The CDR3 DNA reads as TGTGCCAGCAGCTTAGGGGCAGGGATTAAATTCGGGTATGGCTACACCTTC. Looking up the rest from reference TRBV7-2 and TRBJ1-2 gives the full variable domain: GAGVSQSPSNKVTEKGKDVELRCDPISGHTALYWYRQSLGQGLEFLIYFQGNSAPDKSGLPSDRFSAERTGGSVSTLTIQRTQQEDSAVYLCASSLGAGIKFGYGYTFGSGTRLTVV.

The CDR3: CASSVGSGTSDTQYF. In nucleotides, the CDR3 is TGTGCCAGCAGCGTAGGGAGCGGGACTAGTGATACGCAGTATTTT. The rearrangement joins TRBV9 to TRBJ2-3; 8 bases line up with TRBD2. This CDR3 is 15 amino acids long. Germline V gene sequence: CDR1 SGDLS, CDR2 YYNGEE. Germline trimming cut 0 bases from V and 6 bases from J; bases unmatched to any gene: 6.